Listed below are T cell receptor beta chains from one sample, sequenced in a study of sequential checkpoint blockade in melanoma. The data were produced by immunoSEQ multiplex PCR, yet TCRdb's version contains in-frame clones alone and is incomplete. The data contain under 5,500 clones, 25% to 40% of them seen just once; the ten biggest clones take up 11%. This material consisted of tumor tissue (inferred from file names), taken from a patient given nivolumab and ipilimumab in sequence. The receptors were gathered from a human donor with melanoma. The CDR3 runs from the conserved cysteine through the conserved F or W. D genes are given only for firm matches. The listing skips clone size in some rows; elsewhere it reads once, few, many or a size class.

d_call: -
clone_size: medium-sized
j_call: TRBJ1-1
v_call: TRBV6-8
cdr3_aa: CASSPAPDRAFF
cdr3_nt: TGTGCCAGCAGCCCTGCCCCGGACAGAGCTTTCTTT

d_call: TRBD2
clone_size: -
j_call: TRBJ2-3
v_call: TRBV15
cdr3_aa: CATSGGGTGLAGLTDTQYF
cdr3_nt: TGTGCCACCAGCGGGGGGGGGACAGGACTAGCGGGCCTCACAGATACGCAGTATTTT

d_call: TRBD1
clone_size: -
j_call: TRBJ2-7
v_call: TRBV6-8
cdr3_aa: CAISAGQGENYEQYF
cdr3_nt: TGTGCCATCAGTGCCGGACAGGGGGAAAATTACGAGCAGTACTTC

d_call: -
clone_size: few
j_call: TRBJ2-3
v_call: TRBV28
cdr3_aa: CASSFVDTSSTDTQYF
cdr3_nt: TGTGCCAGCAGTTTCGTCGATACCTCTAGCACAGATACGCAGTATTTT

d_call: TRBD2
clone_size: few
j_call: TRBJ2-5
v_call: TRBV28
cdr3_aa: CASSYTGRRKTQYF
cdr3_nt: TGTGCCAGCAGTTATACCGGGAGGAGAAAGACCCAGTACTTC

d_call: TRBD1
clone_size: once
j_call: TRBJ1-5
v_call: TRBV19
cdr3_aa: CASSISLGTANQPQHF
cdr3_nt: TGTGCCAGTAGTATTTCACTGGGGACAGCCAATCAGCCCCAGCATTTT

d_call: -
clone_size: -
j_call: TRBJ2-7
v_call: TRBV28
cdr3_aa: CASSLRLSSYEQYF
cdr3_nt: TGTGCCAGCAGTTTACGGCTTAGCTCCTACGAGCAGTACTTC

d_call: -
clone_size: -
j_call: TRBJ2-3
v_call: TRBV6-8
cdr3_aa: CASSYSTRHSFASTDTQYF
cdr3_nt: TGTGCCAGCAGTTACTCAACCAGGCACTCCTTCGCTAGCACAGATACGCAGTATTTT

d_call: -
clone_size: few
j_call: TRBJ2-1
v_call: TRBV6-8
cdr3_aa: CAISGTGTGYNEQFF
cdr3_nt: TGTGCCATCAGCGGAACGGGAACGGGGTACAATGAGCAGTTCTTC

d_call: -
clone_size: few
j_call: TRBJ2-3
v_call: TRBV11-3
cdr3_aa: CASSLYQGTDTQYF
cdr3_nt: TGTGCCAGCAGCTTATATCAGGGCACAGATACGCAGTATTTT

d_call: TRBD1
clone_size: once
j_call: TRBJ2-7
v_call: TRBV19
cdr3_aa: CARVGRKGPGTVYEQYF
cdr3_nt: TGTGCCAGAGTAGGGCGGAAAGGGCCCGGGACAGTCTACGAGCAGTACTTC

d_call: TRBD1
clone_size: -
j_call: TRBJ1-1
v_call: TRBV6-8
cdr3_aa: CASTIQGVMTEAFF
cdr3_nt: TGTGCCAGCACCATACAGGGGGTAATGACTGAAGCTTTCTTT

d_call: TRBD2
clone_size: few
j_call: TRBJ2-2
v_call: TRBV13
cdr3_aa: CASSGASGRRGANTGELFF
cdr3_nt: TGTGCCAGCAGTGGCGCTAGCGGGAGGAGAGGCGCGAACACCGGGGAGCTGTTTTTT

d_call: TRBD2
clone_size: once
j_call: TRBJ2-1
v_call: TRBV29-1
cdr3_aa: CSVPGGTSGVDEQFF
cdr3_nt: TGCAGCGTTCCCGGTGGGACTAGCGGGGTAGATGAGCAGTTCTTC

d_call: -
clone_size: few
j_call: TRBJ1-1
v_call: TRBV6-8
cdr3_aa: CASSYSYNMNTEAFF
cdr3_nt: TGTGCCAGCAGTTACTCTTACAATATGAACACTGAAGCTTTCTTT

d_call: TRBD1
clone_size: once
j_call: TRBJ1-5
v_call: TRBV28
cdr3_aa: CASSLRGGSNQPQHF
cdr3_nt: TGTGCCAGCAGTTTAAGAGGGGGCAGCAATCAGCCCCAGCATTTT

d_call: -
clone_size: few
j_call: TRBJ2-7
v_call: TRBV9
cdr3_aa: CASNWGQDEQYF
cdr3_nt: TGTGCCAGCAACTGGGGGCAGGACGAGCAGTACTTC

d_call: TRBD1
clone_size: few
j_call: TRBJ2-2
v_call: TRBV15
cdr3_aa: CATSSEQGYHTGELFF
cdr3_nt: TGTGCCACCAGCAGTGAACAGGGGTACCACACCGGGGAGCTGTTTTTT

d_call: TRBD2
clone_size: -
j_call: TRBJ2-7
v_call: TRBV18
cdr3_aa: CASSHRRLAGGLSYEQYF
cdr3_nt: TGTGCCAGCTCGCACCGGAGACTAGCGGGAGGACTCTCCTACGAGCAGTACTTC

d_call: -
clone_size: -
j_call: TRBJ2-2
v_call: TRBV19
cdr3_aa: CASRRNRVTGELFF
cdr3_nt: TGTGCCAGTAGAAGAAACAGGGTAACCGGGGAGCTGTTTTTT

d_call: TRBD1
clone_size: -
j_call: TRBJ1-3
v_call: TRBV18
cdr3_aa: CASSLNAGTGPGNTIYF
cdr3_nt: TGTGCCAGCTCACTTAACGCCGGGACAGGGCCTGGAAACACCATATATTTT

d_call: -
clone_size: few
j_call: TRBJ2-2
v_call: TRBV27
cdr3_aa: CASSLSLNSFTGELFF
cdr3_nt: TGTGCCAGCAGTTTATCGTTAAACAGTTTTACCGGGGAGCTGTTTTTT

d_call: -
clone_size: many
j_call: TRBJ2-5
v_call: TRBV8-2
cdr3_aa: CASSLGQIGGETQYF
cdr3_nt: TGTGCCAGCAGTTTAGGACAGATAGGAGGAGAGACCCAGTACTTC

d_call: -
clone_size: -
j_call: TRBJ2-1
v_call: TRBV14
cdr3_aa: CASSPGVHSYNEQFF
cdr3_nt: TGTGCCAGCAGCCCAGGGGTGCATTCTTACAATGAGCAGTTCTTC

d_call: -
clone_size: medium-sized
j_call: TRBJ1-6
v_call: TRBV27
cdr3_aa: CASSRGLGNSPLHF
cdr3_nt: TGTGCCAGCAGTAGGGGCTTGGGTAATTCACCCCTCCACTTT

d_call: -
clone_size: few
j_call: TRBJ2-4
v_call: TRBV6-8
cdr3_aa: CASSSTGLGTKNIQYF
cdr3_nt: TGTGCCAGCAGCTCTACAGGGTTAGGAACCAAAAACATTCAGTACTTC

d_call: -
clone_size: many
j_call: TRBJ2-2
v_call: TRBV4-1
cdr3_aa: CASSNTGHTGELFF
cdr3_nt: TGCGCCAGCAGCAACACCGGGCACACCGGGGAGCTGTTTTTT

d_call: -
clone_size: -
j_call: TRBJ2-1
v_call: TRBV29-1
cdr3_aa: CSAGLNLYNEQFF
cdr3_nt: TGCAGCGCCGGCCTAAACCTTTACAATGAGCAGTTCTTC

d_call: -
clone_size: -
j_call: TRBJ2-2
v_call: TRBV6-8
cdr3_aa: CASSYFRGEVNTGELFF
cdr3_nt: TGTGCCAGCAGTTACTTCAGAGGTGAAGTTAACACCGGGGAGCTGTTTTTT

d_call: -
clone_size: -
j_call: TRBJ1-4
v_call: TRBV9
cdr3_aa: CASSETGEKLFF
cdr3_nt: TGTGCCAGCAGTGAAACGGGTGAAAAACTGTTTTTT

d_call: -
clone_size: -
j_call: TRBJ1-1
v_call: TRBV11-3
cdr3_aa: CASSLNTLSTEAFF
cdr3_nt: TGTGCCAGCAGCTTAAACACCCTTAGCACTGAAGCTTTCTTT

d_call: -
clone_size: -
j_call: TRBJ2-7
v_call: TRBV13
cdr3_aa: CASSLGSSSHYEQYF
cdr3_nt: TGTGCCAGCAGCTTAGGGAGTAGTTCTCATTACGAGCAGTACTTC

d_call: -
clone_size: -
j_call: TRBJ2-3
v_call: TRBV6-8
cdr3_aa: CASSATGGGDTQYF
cdr3_nt: TGTGCCAGCAGTGCCACAGGGGGGGGAGATACGCAGTATTTT

d_call: -
clone_size: once
j_call: TRBJ2-3
v_call: TRBV19
cdr3_aa: CASSGRVLLTDTQYF
cdr3_nt: TGTGCCAGTAGCGGCCGGGTCTTACTAACAGATACGCAGTATTTT